This TCR beta chain was sequenced in a study of T cell responses to AZD1222 COVID-19 vaccine. Trimming at V came to 6 bases and at J to 6 bases, leaving 8 bases not matched to a gene. Germline CDR1 and CDR2: MNHNY and SVGAGI (reference sequence). CDR3 length: 14 residues. General observations from the study: The repertoires were collected only after the peak T cell response. Vaccine-associated CD4 TCRs spanned spike, dominant at 160-218 and 743-854. There were mostly white British donors and more females than males, and clonal diversity was possibly underestimated. Spike-specific TCR breadth and depth were elevated following two AZD1222 doses.

With respect to this clone: Its cognate antigen is unknown.

Assay: immunoSEQ multiplex PCR; the TCRdb copy retains only in-frame clones and omits some. Of more than 75,000 clones in the sample, roughly 87% were seen once. The specimen was peripheral blood, collected on day 0 of AZD1222 vaccination. The V gene is TRBV6-6, the J gene TRBJ1-1, with 9 bases lining up with TRBD1. The sequence derives from an adult in good health. CDR3: CASSEGQGSSEAFF. CDR3 in DNA: TGTGCCAGCAGCGAGGGACAGGGATCTTCTGAAGCTTTCTTT.